This T cell receptor beta chain was found in a study of PD-L1 blockade in urothelial cancer. Assay: immunoSEQ multiplex PCR; the TCRdb copy retains only in-frame clones and omits some. The sample shows fewer than 25,000 clones, approximately 88% of them seen only once. V lost 0 bases and J lost 8; bases outside the gene matches: 0. This CDR3 has 14 amino acids. Germline V gene sequence: CDR1 KGHSH, CDR2 LQKENI. The clonotype originates from a man between 50 and 59 years old with urothelial cancer. The input for sequencing was PBMCs, taken around atezolizumab (anti-PD-L1) treatment. The gene calls are TRBV18 and TRBJ1-6, with TRBD1 identical over 8 bases. The CDR3 DNA is TGTGCCAGCTCACCACCGACAGGGGATTCACCCCTCCACTTT. It codes for CASSPPTGDSPLHF.